This TCR beta chain was obtained from a study of PD-L1 blockade in urothelial cancer. Sequencing used immunoSEQ multiplex PCR; TCRdb keeps in-frame clones, though not all of them. The sample carries some 65,000 clones, around 86% recorded once. This CDR3 has 17 residues. Germline CDR1 and CDR2: MDHEN and SYDVKM. J was trimmed by 2 bases and V by 2 bases; bases with no gene match: 7. Documented time point: pretreatment peripheral blood. The sample was PBMCs, taken around atezolizumab (anti-PD-L1) treatment. The clonotype originates from a man between 65 and 85 years old with urothelial cancer. This chain connects TRBV28 to TRBJ2-7; 12 nucleotides agree with TRBD2. CDR3 coding DNA: TGTGCCAGCAGTTTAACCCGACTAGCGGGAGACACCTACGAGCAGTACTTC. This translates into CASSLTRLAGDTYEQYF.